Only a few counts were recorded for the clone carrying this TCR beta chain. Using immunoSEQ multiplex PCR, the repertoire was profiled, and TCRdb retains in-frame clones only, with some absent. Of roughly 13,000 clones listed, roughly 30% were seen once; the top ten hold 4.5% to 6%. The data derive from a study of graft-versus-host responses after intestinal transplantation. Study in general: After anti-thymocyte globulin induction, recipients took tacrolimus and steroids for about 3 years.

Findings and caveats of the study: Across patients carrying graft-donor T cell macrochimerism, allografts held high graft-versus-host to host-versus-graft clonal ratios. GvH clones were found in recipient marrow; some appeared first in ileum or blood.

After mixed lymphocyte reaction, dividing CD4+ and CD8+ responder T cells were sorted. Sequenced here: alloreactive CD4+ T cells from a mixed lymphocyte reaction culture, sampled before intestinal transplant. The subset here: CFSE-low proliferating T cells sorted from roughly six-day pre-transplant mixed lymphocyte reaction (GvH or HvG direction). The origin of this receptor is a human patient who received an intestinal transplant.

CDR3 DNA sequence: TGTGCCAGCTCACCATTAATCACTGGGGCCAACGTCCTGACTTTC. It translates to CASSPLITGANVLTF. This sequence joins TRBV18 and TRBJ2-6; unclear D gene. V lost 2 bases and J lost 2, with 7 bases in between. Germline assignment: CDR1 KGHSH and CDR2 LQKENI. CDR3 length: 15 amino acids.